The subject of this entry is one TCR beta chain. Its antigen is undetermined. This entry belongs to a study of beta chain features in type 1 diabetes. On the study more broadly: Healthy donors resembled patients in age, gender and cell yields.

Expressed TCRB transcripts got sequenced, as all isolated RNA was reverse transcribed. Here immunoSEQ multiplex PCR was the method, and the copy in TCRdb shows in-frame clones only, minus some. The table has about 300,000 clones, 8% seen once; the top ten hold 1%. Study outcomes and limitations: There was a moderate but significant shortening of TCRB CDR3s in all four CD4+ subsets of Type 1 diabetes patients.

The CDR3 spans 15 residues. Trimming at V came to 4 bases and at J to 3 bases, leaving 7 bases not matched to a gene. The V gene's germline CDR1 is MNHNY and CDR2 SVGAGI (reference sequence). This sequence was found in a woman between 18 and 29 years old in good health. Sequenced sample: central memory CD4+ T cells from blood. The chain has TRBV6-6 and TRBJ1-2; 8 bases fit TRBD1. CDR3: CASSLLTGVYYGYTF. As DNA, the CDR3 is TGTGCCAGCAGTTTATTGACAGGGGTATACTATGGCTACACCTTC.